This T cell receptor beta chain stems from a study of blood T cells in healthy people across ages. This CDR3 contains 12 residues. The germline V gene encodes CDR1 MDHEN and CDR2 SYDVKM. Trimming left V 3 bases short and J 9 bases short, with 6 bases between. In the case of this clonotype: The antigen is undetermined.

Overall study findings and caveats: Diversity figures derived from one million T cells were judged to underestimate the true value. Donor CMV status, an unknown factor, possibly confounded changes in expanded clonotypes.

Combining a sample-barcoded 5' primer with a J-beta primer mix, a second PCR ran for roughly 6 to 11 cycles. Paired-end reads containing CDR3 totaled no fewer than 3 million for each sample. One entry per CDR3 protein results from TCRdb running MiXCR on the 5' RACE reads. The sample contains about 1.4 million distinct CDR3 sequences, approximately 59% of which appear only once. Per sample, no less than 5 micrograms of total RNA were extracted. This clonotype was sampled from a man between 18 and 35 years old in good health. The chain couples TRBV28 to TRBJ1-6; D call uncertain. The sample consisted of blood. CDR3 DNA sequence: TGTGCCAGCAGTTTTAGGCGTTCACCCCTCCACTTT. Its translation is CASSFRRSPLHF.